This TCR beta chain was profiled in a study of cytomegalovirus exposure and HLA in healthy donors. At the level of the study: Within an early data release were 65 million to 90 million unique TCRs drawn from HLA-typed donors. Findings of the study overall: Using a false discovery rate of 0.05, a later analysis showed that 16,951 TCR beta sequences were associated with HLA alleles.

Researchers ran the PCR with 60 Vbeta and 13 Jbeta primers. This table comes from immunoSEQ multiplex PCR, and its TCRdb copy is limited to in-frame clones, with some not included. Here the sample spans around 100,000 clones, about 82% being singletons. Points on this clone: The antigen is undetermined.

The CDR3 has 15 amino acids. The germline V gene has CDR1 SGDLS and CDR2 YYNGEE. Trimming at V came to 3 bases and at J to 2 bases, leaving 1 base not matched to a gene. The source is a man in his thirties or forties in good health and CMV-seronegative. The sample consisted of PBMCs. The genes are TRBV9 and TRBJ2-1; TRBD2 aligns across 11 bases. DNA of the CDR3: TGTGCCAGCAGCGGTAGCGGGGGGGCCTACAATGAGCAGTTCTTC. Residues: CASSGSGGAYNEQFF.